The 21 T cell receptor beta chains in this list originate from one sample, sequenced in a study of OX40 agonist ivuxolimab in advanced cancers. Data came from immunoSEQ multiplex PCR; TCRdb stores just in-frame clones and leaves some out. The table shows about 82,000 clones, with 83% occurring only once. Sequenced here: CD4+ or CD8+ T cells sorted from blood, sampled in a trial of the OX40 agonist ivuxolimab. The receptors were gathered from an adult with an advanced solid tumor such as melanoma, head and neck, liver or kidney cancer.

A note on this clone: The junction departs from germline at one end; a sequencing error may be responsible. Different DNA sequences within this sample yield the same CDR3. The genes are TRBV29-1 and TRBJ1-2; no reliable D call. CDR1 is SQVTM and CDR2 is ANQGSEA in the germline V gene. This CDR3 is 11 amino acids long. The CDR3 sequence is CSSQSNYGYTF. In DNA, the CDR3 is TGCAGTTCTCAGTCGAACTATGGATACACCTTC.

The V and J genes are TRBV11-2 and TRBJ1-5; D is undetermined. CDR1 is SGHAT, CDR2 FQNNGV, per germline. Trimming took 2 bases from V and 3 from J, leaving 2 bases between them. The CDR3 is 12 amino acids. CDR3 DNA sequence: TGTGCCAGCAGCTTAAACAATCAGCCCCAGCATTTT. Amino acids: CASSLNNQPQHF.

This clone has just one count. The chain uses TRBV2 and TRBJ2-1; no clear D. CDR3 length equals 14 residues. Trimming took off 6 bases at V and 0 bases at J, with 9 bases between the two ends. CDR1 is SNHLY, CDR2 FYNNEI, per germline. CDR3 nucleotide sequence: TGTGCCAGCAGGCCGGGCAGCTCCTACAATGAGCAGTTCTTC. Amino acids: CASRPGSSYNEQFF.

The chain recombines TRBV7-3 with TRBJ1-1; D gene uncertain. The V gene's germline CDR1 is SGHTA and CDR2 FQGTGA. The CDR3 consists of 13 residues. V was shortened by 5 bases and J by 0 bases, with 7 bases between the two germline ends. The CDR3 loop reads CASSPGMNTEAFF. The CDR3 DNA is TGTGCCAGCAGCCCGGGGATGAACACTGAAGCTTTCTTT.

This chain links TRBV9 with TRBJ2-2; 10 nucleotides match TRBD2. J lost 9 bases, V lost 3 bases, and 5 bases had no gene match. CDR3 length equals 14 residues. Germline assignment: CDR1 SGDLS and CDR2 YYNGEE. CDR3 DNA: TGTGCCAGCAGCGCGGGGACTAGCGCCTGGGAGCTGTTTTTT. It specifies CASSAGTSAWELFF.

The chain joins TRBV18 to TRBJ2-2, with 10 bases fitting TRBD1. V lost 1 base to trimming and J lost 5 bases; unmatched junction nucleotides: 10. Germline V gene data show CDR1 as KGHSH and CDR2 as LQKENI. The CDR3 covers 18 residues. CDR3 sequence: CASSPRRSDRGYTGELFF. The CDR3, as DNA: TGTGCCAGCTCACCACGTCGTTCGGACAGGGGGTATACCGGGGAGCTGTTTTTT.

The gene calls are TRBV5-3 and TRBJ2-5; D is possibly TRBD1 (5 bases). TRBV5-3 is given ORF status, its function remaining uncertain. V gave up 3 bases and J gave up 4 bases, with 7 bases separating them. The CDR3 runs 12 residues. The CDR3 DNA reads as TGTGCCAGAAGCTGGGGCCCAGAGACCCAGTACTTC. Residues: CARSWGPETQYF.

The chain has TRBV15 and TRBJ2-1; D is possibly TRBD1 (6 bases). CDR1 and CDR2 (germline): LNHNV, YYDKDF (reference sequence). This CDR3 is built from 16 residues. The V end lost 3 bases, the J end lost 0 bases, and 12 bases lay between the germline ends. The CDR3 spells CATSSRTASSYNEQFF. The CDR3, as DNA: TGTGCCACCAGCAGTCGGACAGCAAGCTCCTACAATGAGCAGTTCTTC.

In its sample, this clone was seen a few times. The same CDR3 arises from other DNA sequences in this sample as well. The chain carries TRBV5-1 and TRBJ1-5; D ambiguous. This CDR3 has 15 amino acids. V lost 0 bases and J lost 1, with 8 bases in between. CDR1 is SGHRS and CDR2 is YFSETQ in the germline V gene. CDR3 bases: TGCGCCAGCAGCTTGGAGGGTTCAAGCAATCAGCCCCAGCATTTT. Residues: CASSLEGSSNQPQHF.

This chain joins TRBV19 and TRBJ1-1; 7 nucleotides align to TRBD1. The ends lost 4 bases at V and 3 bases at J; junction bases unmatched: 8. CDR3 length equals 15 residues. In germline, CDR1 is LNHDA, CDR2 SQIVND (reference sequence). CDR3 loop: CASSTSETGYTEAFF. CDR3 DNA: TGTGCCAGTAGTACTTCAGAGACAGGGTACACTGAAGCTTTCTTT.

The genes are TRBV2 and TRBJ2-1, with TRBD2 matching over 10 bases. The CDR3 totals 17 residues. The J segment lost 0 bases and the V segment lost 6 bases, leaving 8 bases of the junction unmatched. Germline loops: CDR1 SNHLY, CDR2 FYNNEI. CDR3 DNA: TGTGCCAGCAGGTTCGGTAGCGGGGGGTTCTCCTACAATGAGCAGTTCTTC. As protein: CASRFGSGGFSYNEQFF.

V usage is TRBV10-3 and J usage is TRBJ2-5; D unclear. Germline values: CDR1 ENHRY, CDR2 SYGVKD. The CDR3 contains 12 residues. Trimming took 3 bases from V and 5 from J, leaving 7 bases between them. In DNA form, the CDR3 reads TGTGCCATCAGTGATAGATCGGAGACCCAGTACTTC. Its translation: CAISDRSETQYF.

The chain joins TRBV4-3 to TRBJ1-2; 8 bases map to TRBD1. V was clipped by 0 bases and J by 4 bases; unmatched bases: 7. Germline CDR1 reads LGHNA; CDR2 reads YSLEER. This CDR3 has 16 residues. The CDR3 DNA reads TGCGCCAGCAGCCAAGATCTTGACAGGGGAGGCTATGGCTACACCTTC. The encoded protein is CASSQDLDRGGYGYTF.

The rearrangement links TRBV4-3 to TRBJ2-2, with D maybe TRBD1 (6 bases). V lost 1 base and J 2 bases, leaving 11 bases between the germline ends. Germline CDR1 reads LGHNA; CDR2 reads YSLEER. The CDR3 extends over 16 amino acids. The CDR3 coding sequence is TGCGCCAGCAGCCAAGGGCCAGGGGAAAACACCGGGGAGCTGTTTTTT. Its translation is CASSQGPGENTGELFF.

The V call is TRBV30, the J call TRBJ1-3; D not certain. The CDR3 runs 14 residues. V was trimmed by 1 base and J by 9 bases, leaving 16 bases between them. Per germline, CDR1 GTSNPN and CDR2 SVGIG (reference sequence). CDR3 protein: CAWSGGIRASTIYF. The CDR3 DNA is TGTGCCTGGAGTGGTGGTATCCGGGCCAGCACCATATATTTT.

J is TRBJ2-3 and V is TRBV5-4; 12 bases align to TRBD2. The V gene end was trimmed by 3 bases and the J gene end by 2 bases; junction bases not matched to a gene: 1. CDR1 SGHNT and CDR2 YYREEE come from the germline V gene (reference sequence). There are 15 residues in the CDR3. CDR3: CASSSSGGATDTQYF. The CDR3, as DNA: TGTGCCAGCAGCTCTAGCGGGGGGGCCACAGATACGCAGTATTTT.

This sequence joins TRBV5-7 and TRBJ2-6; D unresolved. TRBV5-7 is recorded as an ORF, its role being uncertain. The CDR3 length is 16 residues. V was shortened by 0 bases and J by 0 bases, with 7 bases between the two germline ends. CDR3 region: CASSLGTPSGANVLTF. The CDR3 DNA reads as TGTGCCAGCAGCTTGGGTACGCCCTCTGGGGCCAACGTCCTGACTTTC.

This sequence joins TRBV7-9 and TRBJ1-1; 7 bases are shared with TRBD1. CDR1 and CDR2 from the germline V gene are SEHNR and FQNEAQ (reference sequence). V was pared by 3 bases and J by 3 bases, with 4 bases of the junction left unmatched. The CDR3 is 14 amino acids. The CDR3 sequence is CASSLGQSYTEAFF. CDR3 coding DNA: TGTGCCAGCAGCTTGGGACAGTCGTACACTGAAGCTTTCTTT.

The count of this clone is one. The chain is built from TRBV2 and TRBJ2-7; no reliable D call. Trimming took off 3 bases at V and 5 bases at J, with 8 bases between the two ends. Germline CDR1 SNHLY, CDR2 FYNNEI. The CDR3 contains 12 residues. The CDR3 DNA reads TGTGCCAGCAGTGAGGGCGGACACGAGCAGTACTTC. Translation gives CASSEGGHEQYF.

This clone was detected once. The rearrangement links TRBV6-4 to TRBJ2-3, with 10 bases that match TRBD2. Unmatched junction bases numbered 19, after V lost 6 bases and J lost 4 bases. CDR3 size: 19 residues. The germline gives CDR1 MRHNA, CDR2 SNTAGT. CDR3 nucleotides: TGTGCCAGCAGCCCCAGGGGCCAGCGGGGGGGCCCAAGGGCAGATACGCAGTATTTT. The encoded protein is CASSPRGQRGGPRADTQYF.

This clone was found once. The chain couples TRBV6-5 to TRBJ2-3; possibly TRBD2 for D (5 bases). The ends were cut back, 3 bases at V and 1 base at J, with 14 bases in the middle. The CDR3 is made up of 16 amino acids. CDR1 is MNHEY and CDR2 is SVGAGI in the germline V gene. This CDR3 is CASSYLWTLGTDTQYF. The DNA of the CDR3 is TGTGCCAGCAGTTATCTGTGGACTTTGGGCACAGATACGCAGTATTTT.